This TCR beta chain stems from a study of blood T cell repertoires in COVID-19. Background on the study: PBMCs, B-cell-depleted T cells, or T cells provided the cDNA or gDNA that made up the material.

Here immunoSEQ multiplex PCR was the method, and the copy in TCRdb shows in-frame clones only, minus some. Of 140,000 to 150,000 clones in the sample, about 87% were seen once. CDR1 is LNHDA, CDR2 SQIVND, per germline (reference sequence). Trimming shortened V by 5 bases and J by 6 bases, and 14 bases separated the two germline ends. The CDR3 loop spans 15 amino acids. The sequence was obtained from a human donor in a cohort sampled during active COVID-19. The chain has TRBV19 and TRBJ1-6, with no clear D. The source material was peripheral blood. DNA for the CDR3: TGTGCCAGTAGTTTCGGACTTAGAACTAATTCACCCCTCCACTTT. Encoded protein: CASSFGLRTNSPLHF.